The text below deals with one T cell receptor beta chain. These data belong to a study of blood T cell repertoires in COVID-19. Looking at the study overall: PBMCs, B-cell-depleted T cells, or T cells were the source of the cDNA or gDNA that made up the material.

Germline CDR1 reads ENHRY; CDR2 reads SYGVKD. This CDR3 contains 15 residues. Trimming cost V 0 bases and J 1 base; bases outside gene matches: 2. Sequenced by immunoSEQ multiplex PCR; TCRdb stores in-frame clones only, minus some. The top ten hold nearly 0.95% of the sample, which has 130,000 to 150,000 clones, roughly 86% seen once. V usage is TRBV10-3 and J usage is TRBJ2-7; the match to TRBD1 covers 8 bases. The sequence came from a woman aged 45-65 years with acute or convalescent COVID-19. The sequenced material came from peripheral blood. This chain's CDR3 is CAISESQGASYEQYF. The CDR3 nucleotides read TGTGCCATCAGTGAGTCCCAGGGGGCTTCCTACGAGCAGTACTTC.